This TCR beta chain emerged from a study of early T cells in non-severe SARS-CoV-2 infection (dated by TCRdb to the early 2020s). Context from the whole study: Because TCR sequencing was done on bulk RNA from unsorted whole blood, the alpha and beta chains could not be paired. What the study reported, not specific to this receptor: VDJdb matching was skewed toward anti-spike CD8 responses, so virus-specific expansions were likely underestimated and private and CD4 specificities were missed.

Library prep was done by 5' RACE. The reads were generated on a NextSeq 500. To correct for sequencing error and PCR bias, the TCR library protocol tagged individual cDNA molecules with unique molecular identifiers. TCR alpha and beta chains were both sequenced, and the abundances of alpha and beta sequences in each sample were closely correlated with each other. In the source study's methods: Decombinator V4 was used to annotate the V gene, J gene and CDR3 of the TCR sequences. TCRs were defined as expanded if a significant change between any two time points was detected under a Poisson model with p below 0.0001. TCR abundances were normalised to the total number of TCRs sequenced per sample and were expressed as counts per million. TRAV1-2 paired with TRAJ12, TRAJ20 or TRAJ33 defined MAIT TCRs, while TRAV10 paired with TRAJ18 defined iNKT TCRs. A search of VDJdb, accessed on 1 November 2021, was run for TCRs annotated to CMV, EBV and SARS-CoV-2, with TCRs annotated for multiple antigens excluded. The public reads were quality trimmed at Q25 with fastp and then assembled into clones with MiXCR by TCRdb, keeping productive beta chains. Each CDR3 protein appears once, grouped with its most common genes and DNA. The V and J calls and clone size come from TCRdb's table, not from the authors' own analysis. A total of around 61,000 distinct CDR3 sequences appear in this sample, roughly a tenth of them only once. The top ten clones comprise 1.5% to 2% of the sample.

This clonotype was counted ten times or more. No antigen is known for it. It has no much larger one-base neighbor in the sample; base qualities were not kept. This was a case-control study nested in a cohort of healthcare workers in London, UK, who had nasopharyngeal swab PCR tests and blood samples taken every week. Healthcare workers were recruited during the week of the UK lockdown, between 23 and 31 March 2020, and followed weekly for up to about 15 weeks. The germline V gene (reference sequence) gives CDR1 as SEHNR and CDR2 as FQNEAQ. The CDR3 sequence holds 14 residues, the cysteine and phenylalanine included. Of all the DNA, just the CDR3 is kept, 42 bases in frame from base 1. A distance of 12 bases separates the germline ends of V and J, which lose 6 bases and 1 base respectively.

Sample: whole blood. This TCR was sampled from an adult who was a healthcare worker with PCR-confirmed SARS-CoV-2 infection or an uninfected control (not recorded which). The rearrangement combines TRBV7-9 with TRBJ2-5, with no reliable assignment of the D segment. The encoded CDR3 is CASSPIGAQETQYF. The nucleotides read TGTGCCAGCAGTCCGATCGGTGCCCAAGAGACCCAGTACTTC.